The T cell receptor beta chain under discussion was sequenced for a study of T cell responses to AZD1222 COVID-19 vaccine. Here immunoSEQ multiplex PCR was the method, and the copy in TCRdb shows in-frame clones only, minus some. The sample consists of 100,000 to 150,000 clones, 70% to 90% of them appearing once. Trimming left V 0 bases short and J 0 bases short, with 10 bases between. CDR3 length: 16 residues. The chain links TRBV5-3 to TRBJ1-5, with TRBD1 as a possible D gene (5 bases). TRBV5-3 is designated an ORF whose function remains uncertain. The source material was peripheral blood, sampled on day 0 of AZD1222 vaccination. This sequence originates from an adult in good health. CDR3: CARSLGRAVSNQPQHF. CDR3 DNA sequence: TGTGCCAGAAGCTTGGGCAGGGCAGTTAGCAATCAGCCCCAGCATTTT.